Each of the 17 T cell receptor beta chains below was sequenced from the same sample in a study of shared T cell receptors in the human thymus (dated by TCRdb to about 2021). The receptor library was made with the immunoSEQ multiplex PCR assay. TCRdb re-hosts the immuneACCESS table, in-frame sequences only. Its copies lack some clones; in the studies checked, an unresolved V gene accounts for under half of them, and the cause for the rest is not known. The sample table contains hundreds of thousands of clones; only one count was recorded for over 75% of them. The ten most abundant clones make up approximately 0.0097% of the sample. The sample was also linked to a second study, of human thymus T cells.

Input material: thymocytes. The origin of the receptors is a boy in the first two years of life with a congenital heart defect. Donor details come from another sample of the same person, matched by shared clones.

DNA for the CDR3: TGTGCCAGCAGTTTAGCCCCCCGAAGGTGGAGAAAAGGGGACACTGAAGCTTTCTTT. Its translation is CASSLAPRRWRKGDTEAFF. The chain employs TRBV28 and TRBJ1-1; the D gene is possibly TRBD1 (5 bases). V was shortened by 2 bases and J by 3 bases, with 25 bases between the two germline ends. In germline, CDR1 is MDHEN, CDR2 SYDVKM. There are 19 residues in the CDR3.

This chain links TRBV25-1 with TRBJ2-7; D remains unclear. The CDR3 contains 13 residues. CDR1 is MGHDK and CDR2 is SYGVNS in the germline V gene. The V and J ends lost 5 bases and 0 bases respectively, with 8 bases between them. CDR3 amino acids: CASSSRVSYEQYF. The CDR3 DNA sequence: TGTGCCAGCAGTAGTCGGGTCTCCTACGAGCAGTACTTC.

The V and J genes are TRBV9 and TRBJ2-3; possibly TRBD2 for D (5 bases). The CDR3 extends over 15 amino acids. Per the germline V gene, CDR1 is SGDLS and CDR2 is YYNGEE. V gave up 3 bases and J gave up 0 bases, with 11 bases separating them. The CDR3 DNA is TGTGCCAGCAGCGCAAGCGGTCAGAGCACAGATACGCAGTATTTT. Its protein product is CASSASGQSTDTQYF.

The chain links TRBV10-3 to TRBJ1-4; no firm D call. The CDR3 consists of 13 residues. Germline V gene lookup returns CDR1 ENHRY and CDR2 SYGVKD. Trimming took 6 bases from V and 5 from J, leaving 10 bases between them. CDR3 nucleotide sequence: TGTGCCATCAGCGGAGGACGGAATGAAAAACTGTTTTTT. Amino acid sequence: CAISGGRNEKLFF.

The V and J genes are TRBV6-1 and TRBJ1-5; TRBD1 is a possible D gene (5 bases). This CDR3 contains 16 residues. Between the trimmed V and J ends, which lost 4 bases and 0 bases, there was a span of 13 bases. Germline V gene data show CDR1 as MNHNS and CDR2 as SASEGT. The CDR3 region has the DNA TGTGCCAGCAGTGCATCCTGGGGGGGTAGCAATCAGCCCCAGCATTTT. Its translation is CASSASWGGSNQPQHF.

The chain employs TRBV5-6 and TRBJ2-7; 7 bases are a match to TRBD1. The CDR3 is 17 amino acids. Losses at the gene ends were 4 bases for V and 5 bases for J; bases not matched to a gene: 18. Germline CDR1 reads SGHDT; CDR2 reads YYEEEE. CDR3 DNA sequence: TGTGCCAGCAGCCCAGGGACAGTAACTACCCCCTACGACGAGCAGTACTTC. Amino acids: CASSPGTVTTPYDEQYF.

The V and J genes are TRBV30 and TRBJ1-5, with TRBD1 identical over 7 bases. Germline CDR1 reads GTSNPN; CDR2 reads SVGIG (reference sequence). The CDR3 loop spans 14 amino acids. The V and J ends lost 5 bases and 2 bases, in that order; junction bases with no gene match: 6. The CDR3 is CAWDTGAGNQPQHF. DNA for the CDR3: TGTGCCTGGGACACAGGGGCTGGCAATCAGCCCCAGCATTTT.

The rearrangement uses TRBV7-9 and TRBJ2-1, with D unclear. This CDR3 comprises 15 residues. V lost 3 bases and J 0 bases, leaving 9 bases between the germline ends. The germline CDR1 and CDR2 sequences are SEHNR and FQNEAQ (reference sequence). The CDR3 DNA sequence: TGTGCCAGCAGCTTTCTTGCGTGCTCCTACAATGAGCAGTTCTTC. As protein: CASSFLACSYNEQFF.

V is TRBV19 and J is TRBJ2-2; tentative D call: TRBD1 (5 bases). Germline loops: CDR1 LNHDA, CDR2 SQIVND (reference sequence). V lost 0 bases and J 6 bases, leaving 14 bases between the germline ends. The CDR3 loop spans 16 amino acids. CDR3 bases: TGTGCCAGTAGTATAGACCTACTCAGGGTTCCCGGGGAGCTGTTTTTT. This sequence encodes CASSIDLLRVPGELFF. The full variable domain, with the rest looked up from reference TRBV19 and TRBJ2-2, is DGGITQSPKYLFRKEGQNVTLSCEQNLNHDAMYWYRQDPGQGLRLIYYSQIVNDFQKGDIAEGYSVSREKKESFPLTVTSAQKNPTAFYLCASSIDLLRVPGELFFGEGSRLTVL.

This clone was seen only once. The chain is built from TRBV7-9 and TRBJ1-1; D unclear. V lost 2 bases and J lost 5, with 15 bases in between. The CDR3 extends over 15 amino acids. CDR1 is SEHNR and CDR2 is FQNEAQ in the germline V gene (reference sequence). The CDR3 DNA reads TGTGCCAGCAGCTTACCCCTGCGGGGTGGGACTGAAGCTTTCTTT. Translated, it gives CASSLPLRGGTEAFF.

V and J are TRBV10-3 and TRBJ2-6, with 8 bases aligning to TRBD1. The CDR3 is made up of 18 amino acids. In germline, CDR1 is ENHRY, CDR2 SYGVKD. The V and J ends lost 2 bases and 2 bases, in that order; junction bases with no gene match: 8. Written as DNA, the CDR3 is TGTGCCATCAGTGAGGTCCAGGGGGCGGGTCCTGGGGCCAACGTCCTGACTTTC. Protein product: CAISEVQGAGPGANVLTF.

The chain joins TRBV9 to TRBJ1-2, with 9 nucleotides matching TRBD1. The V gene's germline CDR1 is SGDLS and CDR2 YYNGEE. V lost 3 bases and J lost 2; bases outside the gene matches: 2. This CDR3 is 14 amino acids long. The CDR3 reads CASSAGTGNYGYTF. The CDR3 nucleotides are TGTGCCAGCAGCGCCGGGACAGGGAACTATGGCTACACCTTC.

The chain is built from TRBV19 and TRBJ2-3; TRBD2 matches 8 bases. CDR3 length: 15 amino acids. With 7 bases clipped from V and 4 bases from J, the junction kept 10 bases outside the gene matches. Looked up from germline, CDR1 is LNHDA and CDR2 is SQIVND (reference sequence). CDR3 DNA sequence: TGTGCCAGTAATCTTGCGGGGGGCTTTCCAGATACGCAGTATTTT. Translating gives CASNLAGGFPDTQYF. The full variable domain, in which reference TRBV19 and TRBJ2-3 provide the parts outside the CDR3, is DGGITQSPKYLFRKEGQNVTLSCEQNLNHDAMYWYRQDPGQGLRLIYYSQIVNDFQKGDIAEGYSVSREKKESFPLTVTSAQKNPTAFYLCASNLAGGFPDTQYFGPGTRLTVL.

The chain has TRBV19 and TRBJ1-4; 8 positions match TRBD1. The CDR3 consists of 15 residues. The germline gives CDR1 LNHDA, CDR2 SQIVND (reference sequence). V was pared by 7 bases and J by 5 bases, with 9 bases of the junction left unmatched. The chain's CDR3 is CASTPSTGENEKLFF. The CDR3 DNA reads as TGTGCCAGTACCCCGTCGACAGGGGAAAATGAAAAACTGTTTTTT.

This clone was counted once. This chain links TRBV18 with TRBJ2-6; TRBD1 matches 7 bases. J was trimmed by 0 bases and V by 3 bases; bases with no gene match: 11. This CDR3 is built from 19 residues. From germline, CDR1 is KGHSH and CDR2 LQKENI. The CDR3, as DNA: TGTGCCAGCTCACCCTCACAGGGGACAAAAGGCTCTGGGGCCAACGTCCTGACTTTC. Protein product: CASSPSQGTKGSGANVLTF.

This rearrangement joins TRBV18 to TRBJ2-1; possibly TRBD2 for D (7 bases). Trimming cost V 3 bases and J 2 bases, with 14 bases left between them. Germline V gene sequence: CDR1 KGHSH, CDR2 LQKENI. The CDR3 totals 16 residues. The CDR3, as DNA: TGTGCCAGCTCACCTATAGGGGGGGCGACCTACAATGAGCAGTTCTTC. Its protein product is CASSPIGGATYNEQFF. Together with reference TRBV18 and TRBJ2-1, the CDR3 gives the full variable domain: NAGVMQNPRHLVRRRGQEARLRCSPMKGHSHVYWYRQLPEEGLKFMVYLQKENIIDESGMPKERFSAEFPKEGPSILRIQQVVRGDSAAYFCASSPIGGATYNEQFFGPGTRLTVL.

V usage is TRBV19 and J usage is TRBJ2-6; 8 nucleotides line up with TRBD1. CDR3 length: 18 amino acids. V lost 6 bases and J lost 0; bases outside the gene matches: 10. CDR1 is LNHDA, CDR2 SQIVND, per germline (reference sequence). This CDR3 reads CASSLTGGPFSGANVLTF. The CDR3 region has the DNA TGTGCCAGTAGCTTAACAGGGGGTCCCTTCTCTGGGGCCAACGTCCTGACTTTC.